This paragraph covers one TCR beta chain sequence. Its target is not known. These data are taken from a study of cytomegalovirus exposure and HLA in healthy donors. This CDR3 comprises 18 residues. CDR1 MGHRA and CDR2 YSYEKL come from the germline V gene. J gave up 2 bases and V 0 bases, and 10 bases lay outside the gene matches. With 60 Vbeta and 13 Jbeta primers, the PCR was carried out. Libraries were prepared by immunoSEQ multiplex PCR; TCRdb keeps only in-frame clonotypes and omits some of them. The table has some 140,000 clones, around three quarters seen once; the top ten hold approximately 1%. The study's findings and limits: The study found most TCR sequences rare, yet found some public TCRs in many donors. Under in vitro conditions, three CMV-associated chains were confirmed as specific for CMV antigens. After further analysis at a later stage, around 17,000 TCR beta sequences were associated with HLA alleles at 0.05 false discovery rate.

The TCR sequence derives from a man aged 18 to 29 in good health and CMV-seronegative. The sample taken for sequencing was PBMCs. This chain connects TRBV4-1 to TRBJ2-5, with 9 bases identical to TRBD1. In nucleotides, the CDR3 is TGCGCCAGCAGCCAAGATTTCACAGGGGGCTGGGATCAAGAGACCCAGTACTTC. This sequence encodes CASSQDFTGGWDQETQYF.